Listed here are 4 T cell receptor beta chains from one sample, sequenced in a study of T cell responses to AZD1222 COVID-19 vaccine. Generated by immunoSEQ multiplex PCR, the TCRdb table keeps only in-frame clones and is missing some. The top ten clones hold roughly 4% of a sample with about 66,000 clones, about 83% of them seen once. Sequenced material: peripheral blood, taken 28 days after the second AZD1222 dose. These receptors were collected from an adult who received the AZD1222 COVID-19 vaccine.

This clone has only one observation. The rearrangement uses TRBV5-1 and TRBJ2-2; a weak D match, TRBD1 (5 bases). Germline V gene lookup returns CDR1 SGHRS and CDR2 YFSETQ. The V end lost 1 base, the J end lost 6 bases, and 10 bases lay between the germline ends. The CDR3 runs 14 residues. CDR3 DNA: TGCGCCAGCAGCTTGCCCAGGGCCGCCGGGGAGCTGTTTTTT. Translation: CASSLPRAAGELFF.

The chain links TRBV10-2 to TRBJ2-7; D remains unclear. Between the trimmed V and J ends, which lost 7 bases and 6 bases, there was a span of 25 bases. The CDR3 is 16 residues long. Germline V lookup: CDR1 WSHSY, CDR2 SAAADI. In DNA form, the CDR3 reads TGCGCCAGCATACGGACCTTGACACCGCCCTTGTCCGAGCAGTACTTC. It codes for CASIRTLTPPLSEQYF.

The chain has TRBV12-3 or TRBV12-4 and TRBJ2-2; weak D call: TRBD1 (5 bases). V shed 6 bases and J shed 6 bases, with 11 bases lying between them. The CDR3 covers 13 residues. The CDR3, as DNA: TGTGCCAGCAGCCCACAGGTCGCCGGGGAGCTGTTTTTT. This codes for CASSPQVAGELFF.

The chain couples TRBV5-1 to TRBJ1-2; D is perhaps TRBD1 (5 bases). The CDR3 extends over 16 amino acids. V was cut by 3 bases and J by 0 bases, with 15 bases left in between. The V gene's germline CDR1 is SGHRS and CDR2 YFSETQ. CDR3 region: CASSSRDVDANYGYTF. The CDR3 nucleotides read TGCGCCAGCAGCTCTAGGGACGTGGACGCTAACTATGGCTACACCTTC.